The sequence of this TCR beta chain was determined in a study of blood T cell repertoires in COVID-19. Profiling relied on immunoSEQ multiplex PCR, and the TCRdb table lists in-frame clones only, not all of them. The table shows 200,000 or so clones, with around 84% occurring only once. This clone has just one count. V gave up 5 bases and J gave up 4 bases, with 14 bases separating them. The CDR3 runs 15 residues. In germline, CDR1 is SNHLY, CDR2 FYNNEI. This sequence was found in an elderly woman with COVID-19, enrolled during active disease. V gene TRBV2 combines with J gene TRBJ1-4, with a weak D call TRBD1 (6 bases). Material for sequencing was peripheral blood. The CDR3 nucleotides read TGTGCCAGCAGTCTTCAGGGACACCTTAATGAAAAACTGTTTTTT. It yields the protein CASSLQGHLNEKLFF.